This TCR beta chain stems from a study of blood T cell repertoires in COVID-19. Study information: Samples representing acute and convalescent COVID-19 were sourced from the United States, Italy and Spain. From T cells, B-cell-depleted T cells, or PBMCs came the material, which was cDNA or gDNA.

V was clipped by 2 bases and J by 6 bases, with 14 bases between them. CDR3 length: 15 residues. Germline CDR1 is WNHNN and CDR2 is SYGVQD (reference sequence). The table lists this clone with a few counts. As handled by the study authors: Quantification of nucleated cells was approximated via reference gene primer amplification. TCRdb's table, derived via immunoSEQ multiplex PCR, lists solely in-frame clones and lacks some. V and J calls and clone size are given by that table; D and trimming were obtained from the DNA. The table has 470,000 or so clones, approximately 90% seen once. The gene calls are TRBV10-1 and TRBJ2-1; the D gene is possibly TRBD2 (6 bases). The source of this sequence is a woman in her 30s with acute or convalescent COVID-19. Specimen: peripheral blood. The CDR3 sequence: CASSERRGDGNEQFF. As DNA, the CDR3 is TGCGCCAGCAGTGAGAGGAGGGGAGACGGCAATGAGCAGTTCTTC.